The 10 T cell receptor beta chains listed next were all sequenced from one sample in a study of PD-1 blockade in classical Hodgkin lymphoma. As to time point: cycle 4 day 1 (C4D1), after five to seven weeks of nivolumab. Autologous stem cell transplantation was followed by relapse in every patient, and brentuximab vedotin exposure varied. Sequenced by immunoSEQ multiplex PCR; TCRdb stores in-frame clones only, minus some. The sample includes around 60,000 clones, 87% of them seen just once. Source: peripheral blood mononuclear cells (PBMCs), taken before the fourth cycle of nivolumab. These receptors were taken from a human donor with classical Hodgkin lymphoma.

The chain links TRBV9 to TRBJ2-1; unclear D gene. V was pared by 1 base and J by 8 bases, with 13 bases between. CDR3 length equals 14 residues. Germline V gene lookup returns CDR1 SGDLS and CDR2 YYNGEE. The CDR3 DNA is TGTGCCAGCAGCGTAATCGGCGAAGGCTATGAGCAGTTCTTC. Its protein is CASSVIGEGYEQFF.

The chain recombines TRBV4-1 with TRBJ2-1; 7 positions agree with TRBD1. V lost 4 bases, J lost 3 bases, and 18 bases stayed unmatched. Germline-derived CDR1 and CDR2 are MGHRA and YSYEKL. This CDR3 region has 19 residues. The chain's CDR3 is CASSPPPKVDRDVYNEQFF. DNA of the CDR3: TGCGCCAGCAGCCCACCCCCCAAGGTAGACAGGGATGTCTACAATGAGCAGTTCTTC.

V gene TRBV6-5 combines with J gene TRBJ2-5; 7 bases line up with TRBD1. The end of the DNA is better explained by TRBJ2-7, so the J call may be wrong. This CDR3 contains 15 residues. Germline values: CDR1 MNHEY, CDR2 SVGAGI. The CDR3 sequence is CASRPQGTPSYEQYF. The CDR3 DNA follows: TGTGCCAGCAGACCACAGGGGACCCCCTCCTACGAGCAGTACTTC.

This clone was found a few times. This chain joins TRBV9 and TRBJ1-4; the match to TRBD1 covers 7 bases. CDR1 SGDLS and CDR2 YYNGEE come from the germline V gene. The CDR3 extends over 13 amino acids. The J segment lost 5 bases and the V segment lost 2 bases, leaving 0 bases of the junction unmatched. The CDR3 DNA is TGTGCCAGCAGCGTGACAGGGAATGAAAAACTGTTTTTT. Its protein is CASSVTGNEKLFF.

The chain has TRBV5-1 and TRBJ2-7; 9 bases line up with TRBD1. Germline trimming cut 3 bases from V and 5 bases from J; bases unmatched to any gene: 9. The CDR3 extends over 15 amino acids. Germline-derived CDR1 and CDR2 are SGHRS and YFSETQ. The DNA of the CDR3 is TGCGCCAGCAGCTCGACCGGGACAGGGCTCAACGAGCAGTACTTC. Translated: CASSSTGTGLNEQYF. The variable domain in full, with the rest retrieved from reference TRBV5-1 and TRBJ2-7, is KAGVTQTPRYLIKTRGQQVTLSCSPISGHRSVSWYQQTPGQGLQFLFEYFSETQRNKGNFPGRFSGRQFSNSRSEMNVSTLELGDSALYLCASSSTGTGLNEQYFGPGTRLTVT.

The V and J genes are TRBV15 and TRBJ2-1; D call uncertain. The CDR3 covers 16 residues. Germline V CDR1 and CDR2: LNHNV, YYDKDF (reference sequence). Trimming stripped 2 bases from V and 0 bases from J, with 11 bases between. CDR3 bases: TGTGCCACCAGCAGAATCGATTATAGCTCCTACAATGAGCAGTTCTTC. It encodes CATSRIDYSSYNEQFF.

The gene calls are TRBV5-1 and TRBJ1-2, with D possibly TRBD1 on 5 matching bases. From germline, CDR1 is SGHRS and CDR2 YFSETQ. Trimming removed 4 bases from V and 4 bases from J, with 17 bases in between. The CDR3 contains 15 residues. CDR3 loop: CASSGDDGTVYGYTF. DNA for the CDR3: TGCGCCAGCAGCGGTGACGATGGGACGGTCTATGGCTACACCTTC.

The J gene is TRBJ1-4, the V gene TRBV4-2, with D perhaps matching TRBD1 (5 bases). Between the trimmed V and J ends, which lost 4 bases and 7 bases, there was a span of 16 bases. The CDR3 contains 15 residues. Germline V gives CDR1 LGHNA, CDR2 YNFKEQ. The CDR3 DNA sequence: TGTGCCAGCAGCCCAGACTCCCAGGGTGGTGAAAAACTGTTTTTT. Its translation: CASSPDSQGGEKLFF.

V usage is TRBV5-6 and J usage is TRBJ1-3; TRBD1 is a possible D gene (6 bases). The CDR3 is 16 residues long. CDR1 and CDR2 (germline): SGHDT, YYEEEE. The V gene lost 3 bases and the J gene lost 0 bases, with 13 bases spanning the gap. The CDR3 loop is CASSSRDTYSGNTIYF. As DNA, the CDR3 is TGTGCCAGCAGCTCCCGGGACACCTACTCTGGAAACACCATATATTTT.

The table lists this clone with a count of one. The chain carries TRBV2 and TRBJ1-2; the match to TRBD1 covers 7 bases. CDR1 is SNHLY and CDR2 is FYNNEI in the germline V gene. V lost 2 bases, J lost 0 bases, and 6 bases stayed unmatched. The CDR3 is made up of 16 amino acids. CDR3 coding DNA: TGTGCCAGCAGTGAATGGGACAGAGTATCTAACTATGGCTACACCTTC. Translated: CASSEWDRVSNYGYTF.